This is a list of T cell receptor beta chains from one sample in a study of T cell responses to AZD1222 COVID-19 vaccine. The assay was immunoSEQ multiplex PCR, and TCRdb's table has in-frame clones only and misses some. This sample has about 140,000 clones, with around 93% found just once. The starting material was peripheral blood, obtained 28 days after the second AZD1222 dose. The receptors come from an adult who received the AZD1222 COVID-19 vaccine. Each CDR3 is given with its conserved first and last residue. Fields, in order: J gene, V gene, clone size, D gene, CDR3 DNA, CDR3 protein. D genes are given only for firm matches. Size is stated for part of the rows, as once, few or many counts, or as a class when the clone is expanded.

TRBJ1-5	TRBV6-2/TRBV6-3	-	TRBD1	TGTGCCAGCAGTCTTCGACAGGGGGCGGAAAGCAATCAGCCCCAGCATTTT	CASSLRQGAESNQPQHF
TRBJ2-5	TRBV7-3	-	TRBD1	TGTGCCAGCAGCCAGAGGACAGGGCGAAGAGAGACCCAGTACTTC	CASSQRTGRRETQYF
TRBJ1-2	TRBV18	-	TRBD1	TGTGCCAGCTCACAACCCGGACAGGGGGACGGCTATGGCTACACCTTC	CASSQPGQGDGYGYTF
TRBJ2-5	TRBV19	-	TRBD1	TGTGCCAGTAAGGGACAGGGCCCAGAGACCCAGTACTTC	CASKGQGPETQYF
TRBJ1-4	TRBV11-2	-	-	TGTGCCAGCAGCTTAGAGACCACTGAAAAACTGTTTTTT	CASSLETTEKLFF
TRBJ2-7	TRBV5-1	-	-	TGCGCCAGCAGCTTTCTGGGGGCCGGTTCTTACGAGCAGTACTTC	CASSFLGAGSYEQYF
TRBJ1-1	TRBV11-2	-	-	TGTGCCAGCAGCTTATTTGGGCCTCCCTTGGACACTGAAGCTTTCTTT	CASSLFGPPLDTEAFF
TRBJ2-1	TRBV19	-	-	TGTGCCAGTAAGGTTGCCATCGGGAGCTACGAGCAGTTCTTC	CASKVAIGSYEQFF
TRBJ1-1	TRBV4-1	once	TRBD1	TGCGCCAGCAGCCAGAGGGGGCAGGGATCCGAAGCTTTCTTT	CASSQRGQGSEAFF
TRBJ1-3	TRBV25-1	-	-	TGTGCCAGCAGTGAACCCGGAAACACCATATATTTT	CASSEPGNTIYF
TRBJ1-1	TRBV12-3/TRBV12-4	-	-	TGTGCCAGCAGCCTCGGCTTCAACACTGAAGCTTTCTTT	CASSLGFNTEAFF
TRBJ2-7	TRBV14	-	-	TGTGCCAGCAGCGACAGTCCCTACGAGCAGTACTTC	CASSDSPYEQYF
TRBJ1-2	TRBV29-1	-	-	TGCAGCGTTGCATCAGGAGGGGTCCACTCTAACTATGGCTACACCTTC	CSVASGGVHSNYGYTF
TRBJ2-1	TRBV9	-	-	TGTGCCAGCAGCGTAGCCGGGCAGGGCCTGGGCAATGAGCAGTTCTTC	CASSVAGQGLGNEQFF
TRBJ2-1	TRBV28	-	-	TGTGCCAGCAGTTTTGGCGGGACTGAATACAATGAGCAGTTCTTC	CASSFGGTEYNEQFF
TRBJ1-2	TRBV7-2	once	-	TGTGCCAGCAGACCCGGGGCGGTGACGGGAAACTATGGCTACACCTTC	CASRPGAVTGNYGYTF
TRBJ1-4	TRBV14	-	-	TGTGCCAGCAGCCAAGAGAGGTCCAGGGCTACTAATGAAAAACTGTTTTTT	CASSQERSRATNEKLFF
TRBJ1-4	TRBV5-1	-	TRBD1	TGCGCCAGCAGCTCGCGACAGGGCGGATATGAAAAACTGTTTTTT	CASSSRQGGYEKLFF
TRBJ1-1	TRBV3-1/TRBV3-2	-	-	TGTGCCAGCAGCCAGGCGACAGGAAACACTGAAGCTTTCTTT	CASSQATGNTEAFF
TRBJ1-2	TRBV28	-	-	TGTGCCATCCGCCGCCCTTTAAGAGGCTACACCTTC	CAIRRPLRGYTF
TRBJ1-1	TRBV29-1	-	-	TGCAGCGTTGGACGGGGGGAGAAAGCTTTCTTT	CSVGRGEKAFF
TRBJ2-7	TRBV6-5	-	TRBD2	TGTGCCAGCAGTTACTCGATTCTAGCGGGAGTCGAGCAGTACTTC	CASSYSILAGVEQYF
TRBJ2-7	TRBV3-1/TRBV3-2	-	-	TGTGCCAGCAGCCAAGACTTGGACCGGGTCTGGCAGTACTTC	CASSQDLDRVWQYF
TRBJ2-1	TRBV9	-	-	TGTGCCAGCAGCGTAGATGGCGGATCCTACAATGAGCAGTTCTTC	CASSVDGGSYNEQFF
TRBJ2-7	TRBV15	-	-	TGTGCCACCAGCTCAGGACGGGGGCCGATAAACGAGCAGTACTTC	CATSSGRGPINEQYF
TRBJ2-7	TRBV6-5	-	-	TGTGCCAGCAGTTACGGGGTAAACTACGAGCAGTACTTC	CASSYGVNYEQYF
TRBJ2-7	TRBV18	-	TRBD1	TGTGCCAGCTCAGGGGACAGCTCCTACGAGCAGTACTTC	CASSGDSSYEQYF
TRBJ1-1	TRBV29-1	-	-	TGCAGCGTTGGAAGTGAAGCTTTCTTT	CSVGSEAFF
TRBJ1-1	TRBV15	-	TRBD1	TGTGCCACCAGCAGGAGGGACAGGGGATTCACTGAAGCTTTCTTT	CATSRRDRGFTEAFF
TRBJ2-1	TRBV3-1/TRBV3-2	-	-	TGTGCCAGCAGCCAAGTACCCCTCTCCTACAATGAGCAGTTCTTC	CASSQVPLSYNEQFF
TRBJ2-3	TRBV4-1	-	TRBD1	TGCGCCAGCAGCCAATGGACAGGTCTCGCAGATACGCAGTATTTT	CASSQWTGLADTQYF
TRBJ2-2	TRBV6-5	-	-	TGTGCCAGCAGTCGCCACCAGGGTGCGGGCGGGGAGCTGTTTTTT	CASSRHQGAGGELFF
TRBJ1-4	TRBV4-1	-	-	TGCGCCAGCAGCAAAGGACCGTTAGAAAAACTGTTTTTT	CASSKGPLEKLFF
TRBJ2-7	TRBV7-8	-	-	TGTGCCAGCAGCTTAGCGATGAGCTCCCGAAGCTCCTACGAGCAGTACTTC	CASSLAMSSRSSYEQYF
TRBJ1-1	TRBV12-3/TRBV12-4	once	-	TGTGCCAGCAGTTTAGACACGAACACTGAAGCTTTCTTT	CASSLDTNTEAFF
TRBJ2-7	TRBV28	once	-	TGTGCCAGCAGTTTACAGGGTAGCGAGCAGTACTTC	CASSLQGSEQYF
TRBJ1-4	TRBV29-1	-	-	TGCAGCGTCGCGCCCGATAATGAAAAACTGTTTTTT	CSVAPDNEKLFF
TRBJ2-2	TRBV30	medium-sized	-	TGTGCCTGGAGTGTAGGTACTAACACCGGGGAGCTGTTTTTT	CAWSVGTNTGELFF
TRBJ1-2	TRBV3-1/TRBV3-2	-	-	TGTGCCAGCAGCCAAGCCGACAGATTTAACTATGGCTACACCTTC	CASSQADRFNYGYTF
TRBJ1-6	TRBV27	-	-	TGTGCCAGCAGTTCCAATCGCCCTACCAAACCCCTCCACTTT	CASSSNRPTKPLHF
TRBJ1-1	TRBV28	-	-	TGTGCCAGCAGTTTTTCTAAGAGCCCCTGGAACACTGAAGCTTTCTTT	CASSFSKSPWNTEAFF
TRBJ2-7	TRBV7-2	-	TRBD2	TGTGCCAGCAGCTTAGCACTAGCGGGGTACGAGCAGTACTTC	CASSLALAGYEQYF
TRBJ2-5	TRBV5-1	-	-	TGCGCCAGCAGCCGGGACTCTCGCTGGGGGGAGACCCAGTACTTC	CASSRDSRWGETQYF
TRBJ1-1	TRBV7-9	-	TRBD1	TGTGCCAGCATCGATACCGGACAGGGGAACACTGAAGCTTTCTTT	CASIDTGQGNTEAFF
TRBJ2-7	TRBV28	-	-	TGTGCCAGCAGTCCGGGCCGAGGCGACATCTCCTACGAGCAGTACTTC	CASSPGRGDISYEQYF
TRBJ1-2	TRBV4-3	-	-	TGCGCCAGCAGCCTGTACCGGGGGGGGTATGGCTACACCTTC	CASSLYRGGYGYTF
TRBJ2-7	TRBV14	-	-	TGTGCCAGCAGCCAAGTGCACGGCTTCTCCTACGAGCAGTACTTC	CASSQVHGFSYEQYF
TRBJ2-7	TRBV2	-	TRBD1	TGTGCCAGCAGTTTTGGACAGGCGAGCTCCTACGAGCAGTACTTC	CASSFGQASSYEQYF
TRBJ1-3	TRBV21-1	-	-	TGTGCCAGCAGCAAGGTCCCGGAGTTTAGGGAAACGGACACCATATATTTT	CASSKVPEFRETDTIYF
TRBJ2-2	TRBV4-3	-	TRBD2	TGCGCCAGCAGCCAAGGCGTAGCGGGAGTAAAGGAGCTGTTTTTT	CASSQGVAGVKELFF
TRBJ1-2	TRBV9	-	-	TGTGCCAGCAGCCGGGGGACAACCCCATATGGCTACACCTTC	CASSRGTTPYGYTF
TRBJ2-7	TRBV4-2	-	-	TGTGCCAGCAGCCAACTCTTCGGAGGGGCCTACGAGCAGTACTTC	CASSQLFGGAYEQYF
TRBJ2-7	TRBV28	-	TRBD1	TGTGCCAGCACCCCGACAGGGGAGTCCTACGAGCAGTACTTC	CASTPTGESYEQYF
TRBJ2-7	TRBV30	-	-	TGTGCCTGGTCCCCGGGATTTATTTTGGGCGAGCAGTACTTC	CAWSPGFILGEQYF
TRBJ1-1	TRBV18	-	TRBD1	TGTGCCAGCTCACCCGGGACAGGGGAGGTGGAAGCTTTCTTT	CASSPGTGEVEAFF
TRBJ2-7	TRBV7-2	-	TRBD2	TGTGCCAGCAGCCCAGGGGCGGGAGGAACCTACGAGCAGTACTTC	CASSPGAGGTYEQYF
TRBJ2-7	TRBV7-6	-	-	TGTGCCAGCAGTCCGATGGCCGAGCAGTACTTC	CASSPMAEQYF
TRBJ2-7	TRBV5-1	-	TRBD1	TGCGCCAGCAGCTTGGGTGGGACAGGTGCCTACGAGCAGTACTTC	CASSLGGTGAYEQYF